This T cell receptor (beta chain) was captured by sequencing in a study of OX40 agonist ivuxolimab in advanced cancers. Study-level background: A mean age of roughly 60 years, range about 20 to 79, was recorded, and 70% to 85% were male.

This clone was seen more than once but under ten times. The antigen is unknown. V was clipped by 0 bases and J by 1 base, with 7 bases between them. Germline values: CDR1 SGDLS, CDR2 YYNGEE. This CDR3 is 14 amino acids long. Study results and caveats: Expanded clones were, on average, more numerous among CD8+ T cells than CD4+. With doses of 0.1 to 3.0 mg/kg, CD4+ and CD8+ blood T cells had undergone clonal expansion by week 6. Part of the nonresponder group also had normalized T-cell clonal expansion that was low.

This table comes from immunoSEQ multiplex PCR, and its TCRdb copy is limited to in-frame clones, with some not included. This table holds 57,000 or so clones, around 87% found once. This clonotype was obtained from an adult with an advanced solid tumor such as melanoma, head and neck, liver or kidney cancer. The chain carries TRBV9 and TRBJ1-1; no definite D call. The sample was CD4+ or CD8+ T cells sorted from blood, taken in a trial of the OX40 agonist ivuxolimab. The CDR3 sequence: CASSVATGNTEAFF. CDR3 coding DNA: TGTGCCAGCAGCGTAGCAACGGGGAACACTGAAGCTTTCTTT.